Sequencing of this T cell receptor beta chain was carried out in a study of blood T cell repertoires in COVID-19. The repertoire was sequenced with immunoSEQ multiplex PCR; TCRdb's copy has only in-frame clones and lacks some. The sample consists of 140,000 to 150,000 clones, approximately 84% of them appearing once. CDR1 and CDR2 (germline): KGHSH, LQKENI. The CDR3 has 15 amino acids. V was pared by 3 bases and J by 2 bases, with 5 bases of the junction left unmatched. Sequencing was performed on peripheral blood. The sequence was collected from a human donor in a cohort sampled during active COVID-19. The chain couples TRBV18 to TRBJ1-1; TRBD1 matches 8 bases. CDR3 region: CASSPPAGGNTEAFF. CDR3 in DNA: TGTGCCAGCTCACCTCCCGCAGGGGGCAACACTGAAGCTTTCTTT.